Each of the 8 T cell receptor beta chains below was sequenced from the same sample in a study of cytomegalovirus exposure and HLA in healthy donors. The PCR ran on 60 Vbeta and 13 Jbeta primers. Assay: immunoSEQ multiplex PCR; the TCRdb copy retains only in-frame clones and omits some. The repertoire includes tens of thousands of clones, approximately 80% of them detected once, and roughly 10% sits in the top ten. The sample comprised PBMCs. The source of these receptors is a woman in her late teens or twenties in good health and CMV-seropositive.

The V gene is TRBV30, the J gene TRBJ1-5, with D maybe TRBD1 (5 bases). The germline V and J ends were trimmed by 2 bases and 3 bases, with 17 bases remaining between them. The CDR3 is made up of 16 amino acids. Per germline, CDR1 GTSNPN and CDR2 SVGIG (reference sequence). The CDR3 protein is CAWSRVSDSYNQPQHF. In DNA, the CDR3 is TGTGCCTGGAGTCGTGTAAGCGACAGTTACAATCAGCCCCAGCATTTT.

CDR3 in amino acids: CAWSPGADTQYF. In nucleotides, the CDR3 is TGTGCCTGGAGTCCGGGGGCAGATACGCAGTATTTT. The V gene is TRBV30, the J gene TRBJ2-3; the D gene is possibly TRBD2 (6 bases). Trimming removed 2 bases from V and 4 bases from J, with 7 bases in between. The CDR3 contains 12 residues. The germline gives CDR1 GTSNPN, CDR2 SVGIG (reference sequence).

CDR3 DNA: TGCGCCAGCAGCTTGGGTTCCCCCGGTAATTCACCCCTCCACTTT. Amino acids: CASSLGSPGNSPLHF. V usage is TRBV5-1 and J usage is TRBJ1-6, with D unresolved. Trimming pared 0 bases from V and 6 bases from J, leaving 10 bases between. CDR3 length: 15 amino acids. Germline CDR1 and CDR2: SGHRS and YFSETQ.

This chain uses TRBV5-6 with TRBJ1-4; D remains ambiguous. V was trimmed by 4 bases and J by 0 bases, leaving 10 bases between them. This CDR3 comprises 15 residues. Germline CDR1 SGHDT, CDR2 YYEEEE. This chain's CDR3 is CASSIRATTNEKLFF. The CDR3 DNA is TGTGCCAGCAGCATTAGAGCCACAACTAATGAAAAACTGTTTTTT.

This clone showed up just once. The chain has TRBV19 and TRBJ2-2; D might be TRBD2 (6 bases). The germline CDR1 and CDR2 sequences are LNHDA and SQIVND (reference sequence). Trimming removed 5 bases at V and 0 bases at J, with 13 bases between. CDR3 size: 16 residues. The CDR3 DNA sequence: TGTGCCAGTAGTCCCCGAGGGGAGGCGAACACCGGGGAGCTGTTTTTT. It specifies CASSPRGEANTGELFF.

The CDR3 nucleotides read TGTGCCAGTAGTATAGGCAGGACTCCCTACGAGCAGTACTTC. Its protein is CASSIGRTPYEQYF. This chain connects TRBV19 to TRBJ2-7, with a tentative D call TRBD2 (5 bases). The V end lost 1 base, the J end lost 2 bases, and 9 bases lay between the germline ends. The CDR3 loop spans 14 amino acids. The germline V gene has CDR1 LNHDA and CDR2 SQIVND (reference sequence).

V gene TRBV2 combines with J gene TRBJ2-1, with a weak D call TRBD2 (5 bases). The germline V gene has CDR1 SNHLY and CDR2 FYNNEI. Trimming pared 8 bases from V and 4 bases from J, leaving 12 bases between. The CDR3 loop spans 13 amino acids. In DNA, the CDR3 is TGTGCCAGCGCAGAAAGGAGGTACAATGAGCAGTTCTTC. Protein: CASAERRYNEQFF.

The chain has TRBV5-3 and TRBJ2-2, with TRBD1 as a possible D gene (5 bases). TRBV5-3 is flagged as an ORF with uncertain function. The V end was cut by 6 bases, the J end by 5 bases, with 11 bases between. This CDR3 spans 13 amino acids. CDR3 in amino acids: CARKGLSTGELFF. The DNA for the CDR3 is TGTGCCAGAAAGGGGCTTTCAACCGGGGAGCTGTTTTTT.